This T cell receptor (beta chain) is from a study of CD8 T cells in ankylosing spondylitis. Whole-study results and caveats: Those disease-linked clones were CD8+; they were also relatively rare in peripheral blood. Some of these motif variants have turned up before, in reports on reactive arthritis synovial fluid and blood. Blood of patients with ankylosing spondylitis appeared to be characterized by a TCR beta motif of eight highly homologous variants.

Libraries for TCR beta were made by quantitative 5'-RACE with molecular barcodes. TCRdb re-called the 5' RACE reads with MiXCR, one entry per CDR3 protein. The sample lists more than 650,000 distinct CDR3 sequences, about an eighth occurring once. The table lists this clonotype with a few counts. Its antigen is undetermined. At one of its ends the junction is not consistent with the germline gene, which may arise from a read error. This CDR3 region has 16 residues. CDR1 and CDR2 (germline): MNHEY, SVGAGI. The origin of this receptor is a male donor with ankylosing spondylitis. The chain is built from TRBV6-5 and TRBJ2-2, with D possibly being TRBD2 (6 bases). Sequences were obtained from blood, either unsorted or a sorted T cell fraction (not recorded which). The CDR3 region is CASSFLASPNTGELFF. The CDR3 region has the DNA TGTGCCAGTAGTTTTCTAGCGAGCCCGAACACCGGGGAGCTGTTTTTT.